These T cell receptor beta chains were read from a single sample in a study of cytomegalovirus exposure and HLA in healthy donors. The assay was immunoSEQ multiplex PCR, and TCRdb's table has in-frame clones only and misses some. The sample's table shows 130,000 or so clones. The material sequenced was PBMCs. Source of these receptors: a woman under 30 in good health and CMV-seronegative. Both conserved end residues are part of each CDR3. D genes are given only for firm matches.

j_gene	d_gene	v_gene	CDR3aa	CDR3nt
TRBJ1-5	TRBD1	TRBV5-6	CASSLGDPGQKYSNQPQHF	TGTGCCAGCAGCTTGGGGGACCCGGGACAGAAGTATAGCAATCAGCCCCAGCATTTT
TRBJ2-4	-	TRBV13	CASSLKGLAKNIQYF	TGTGCCAGCAGCTTAAAGGGACTAGCCAAAAACATTCAGTACTTC
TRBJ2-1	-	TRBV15	CATSGQLSSYNEQFF	TGTGCCACCAGCGGGCAACTCAGCTCCTACAATGAGCAGTTCTTC
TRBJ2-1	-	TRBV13	CASSLGRGSNEQFF	TGTGCCAGCAGCTTAGGCCGCGGGTCCAATGAGCAGTTCTTC
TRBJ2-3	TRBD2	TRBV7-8	CASRVAGTDTQYF	TGTGCCAGCAGGGTAGCGGGAACAGATACGCAGTATTTT
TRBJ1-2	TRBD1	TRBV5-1	CASSPHGQGAPGGYTF	TGCGCCAGCAGCCCTCACGGACAGGGGGCGCCTGGGGGCTACACCTTC
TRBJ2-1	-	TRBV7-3	CASSPIALSYNEQFF	TGTGCCAGCAGCCCAATAGCGTTGTCCTACAATGAGCAGTTCTTC
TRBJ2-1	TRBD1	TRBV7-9	CASSLGDRAYNEQFF	TGTGCCAGCAGCTTAGGGGACAGGGCCTACAATGAGCAGTTCTTC
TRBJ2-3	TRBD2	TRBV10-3	CATYSTSGSTDTQYF	TGTGCCACCTATTCGACTAGCGGGAGTACAGATACGCAGTATTTT
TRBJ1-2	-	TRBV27	CASSAQQQGNYGYTF	TGTGCCAGCAGTGCCCAACAGCAAGGAAACTATGGCTACACCTTC
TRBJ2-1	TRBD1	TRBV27	CASSSRDRVLSLSYNEQFF	TGTGCCAGCAGTTCCCGGGACAGGGTACTTTCTCTCTCCTACAATGAGCAGTTCTTC
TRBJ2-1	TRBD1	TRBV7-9	CASSLTGTVYNEQFF	TGTGCCAGCAGCTTAACCGGGACAGTCTACAATGAGCAGTTCTTC
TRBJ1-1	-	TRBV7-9	CASSWDNAEAFF	TGTGCCAGCAGCTGGGACAATGCTGAAGCTTTCTTT
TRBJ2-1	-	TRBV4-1	CASSQESGYNEQFF	TGCGCCAGCAGCCAAGAGAGCGGCTACAATGAGCAGTTCTTC
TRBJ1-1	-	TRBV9	CASSVGTPNTEAFF	TGTGCCAGCAGCGTAGGAACACCGAACACTGAAGCTTTCTTT
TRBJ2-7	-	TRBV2	CASIGRGYEQYF	TGTGCCAGCATCGGCAGGGGTTACGAGCAGTACTTC
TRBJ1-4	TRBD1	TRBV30	CAWSPGQGGRKLFF	TGTGCCTGGAGTCCCGGACAGGGCGGGCGAAAACTGTTTTTT
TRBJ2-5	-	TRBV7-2	CASSWDTAGETQYF	TGTGCCAGCAGCTGGGACACCGCAGGAGAGACCCAGTACTTC
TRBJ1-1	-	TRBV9	CASSIPQGNTEAFF	TGTGCCAGCAGTATACCACAGGGGAACACTGAAGCTTTCTTT
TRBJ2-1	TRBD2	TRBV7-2	CASSSLSTSGPHNEQFF	TGTGCCAGCAGCTCCCTCTCGACTAGCGGGCCTCACAATGAGCAGTTCTTC
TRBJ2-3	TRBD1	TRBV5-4	CASSFGQGMSTDTQYF	TGTGCCAGCAGCTTTGGACAGGGGATGAGCACAGATACGCAGTATTTT
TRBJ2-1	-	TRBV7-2	CASSLVPVMDNNEQFF	TGTGCCAGCAGCTTAGTTCCTGTTATGGACAACAATGAGCAGTTCTTC
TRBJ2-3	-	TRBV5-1	CASSSSGVGTDTQYF	TGCGCCAGCAGCTCCTCGGGGGTGGGGACAGATACGCAGTATTTT
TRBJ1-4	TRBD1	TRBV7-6	CASSQGTGWGEKLFF	TGTGCCAGCAGCCAAGGGACAGGGTGGGGGGAAAAACTGTTTTTT
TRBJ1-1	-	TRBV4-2	CASSHEENTEAFF	TGTGCCAGCAGCCACGAGGAGAACACTGAAGCTTTCTTT
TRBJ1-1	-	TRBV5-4	CASSYDSLYAFF	TGTGCCAGCAGCTATGACAGTCTGTACGCTTTCTTT
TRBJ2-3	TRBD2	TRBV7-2	CASSLGWRELADTQYF	TGTGCCAGCAGCTTAGGGTGGCGGGAGCTCGCAGATACGCAGTATTTT
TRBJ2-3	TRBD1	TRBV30	CAWRTGVFTDTQYF	TGTGCCTGGAGGACAGGGGTATTCACAGATACGCAGTATTTT
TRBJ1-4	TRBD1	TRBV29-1	CSVETGEKLFF	TGCAGCGTTGAGACAGGGGAAAAACTGTTTTTT
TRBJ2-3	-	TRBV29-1	CSVGVAALTDTQYF	TGCAGCGTGGGTGTAGCGGCGCTCACAGATACGCAGTATTTT
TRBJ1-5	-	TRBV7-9	CASSPGDRNQPQHF	TGTGCCAGCAGCCCAGGGGATCGGAATCAGCCCCAGCATTTT
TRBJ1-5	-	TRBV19	CASSIWGGVGYSNQPQHF	TGTGCCAGTAGTATTTGGGGCGGGGTCGGGTATAGCAATCAGCCCCAGCATTTT